This TCR beta chain was observed in a study of blood T cell repertoires in COVID-19 (TCRdb year 2020). As for the study more broadly: Samples from collaborators originated in the United States, Italy and Spain and spanned both the acute and convalescent phases of COVID-19. The prospective study material was composed of cDNA or gDNA derived from T cells, B-cell-depleted T cells, or PBMCs. Samples came from the ongoing ImmuneRACE study (first 160 participants) plus 1,254 subjects from 6 global collaborators. HLA class I and class II types, where available, came from metadata supplied by the sample provider rather than from assay-based typing. A freely available public database, intended as a resource for researchers studying the immune response to SARS-CoV-2, is where the repertoires were released. Subjects who had been exposed to COVID-19, were actively infected with it, or had recovered from it provided the deeply sampled blood TCRbeta repertoires that made up the dataset. Sample metadata almost always included a de-identified subject ID, COVID-19 status, age in years and sex.

For this clone: Its antigen is not yet known. No much larger clone is present one base from it, and per-base qualities are unavailable.

The immunoSEQ Assay, a bias-controlled multiplex PCR, was used to amplify TCRbeta CDR3 regions from genomic DNA. From the authors' description of their analysis: Within the assay, amplification of reference gene primers was used to estimate how many nucleated cells each sample contained. Sequence reads were collapsed and filtered to measure the absolute abundance of every unique TCRbeta CDR3 rearrangement. For each sample, productive Simpson clonality was calculated by taking the square root of Simpson's diversity index across productive rearrangements. In TCRdb, the immuneACCESS table is reduced to in-frame sequences with V and J assigned. These tables do not hold every clone; where another copy was compared, an unresolved V gene accounts for under half, and the others remain unexplained. The V and J calls and clone size come from that table; D and trimming were worked out from the DNA. In all, the sample holds some 89,000 clones, and about 92% of those were seen once. Clones ranked in the top ten supply roughly 2.1% of the sample.

Whole blood was collected in K2EDTA tubes by collaborating institutions according to the institutions' own protocols. Collaborator samples were shipped for TCRbeta analysis as frozen whole blood, isolated PBMCs, or DNA extracted from either sample type. General conclusions and limits of the study: The quantity of clinical and demographic metadata differed by source and by participant and was supplied without curation.

CDR1 and CDR2 were assigned from the germline V gene (reference sequence) as SGHKS and YYEKEE. The CDR3 contains 14 residues, cysteine and phenylalanine counted. Only CDR3 DNA remains: 42 bases, in frame from the first base. The V end loses 4 bases and the J end loses 7 bases, and a stretch of 17 bases separates them. What was sequenced was peripheral blood. This receptor was obtained from a man between 45 and 60 years old with acute or convalescent COVID-19. The chain couples TRBV5-5 to TRBJ1-2, and possibly TRBD1, on 6 matching bases. The sequenced DNA: TGTGCCAGCAGCCCCGTGGGGGGGCTTCGTGGCTACACCTTC. Its protein is CASSPVGGLRGYTF.